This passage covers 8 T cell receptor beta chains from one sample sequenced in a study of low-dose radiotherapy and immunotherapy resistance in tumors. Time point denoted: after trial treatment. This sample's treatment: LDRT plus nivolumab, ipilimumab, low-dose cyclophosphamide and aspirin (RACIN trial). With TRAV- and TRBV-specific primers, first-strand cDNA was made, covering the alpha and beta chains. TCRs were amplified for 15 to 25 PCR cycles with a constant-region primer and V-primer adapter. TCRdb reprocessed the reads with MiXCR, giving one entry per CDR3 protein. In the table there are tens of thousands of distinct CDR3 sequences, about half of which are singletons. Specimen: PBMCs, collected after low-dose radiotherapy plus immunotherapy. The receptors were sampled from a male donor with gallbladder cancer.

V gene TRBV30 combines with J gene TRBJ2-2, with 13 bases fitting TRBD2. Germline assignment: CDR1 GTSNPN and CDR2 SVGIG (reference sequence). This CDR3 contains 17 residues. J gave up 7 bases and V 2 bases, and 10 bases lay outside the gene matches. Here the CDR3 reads CAWSSGLAGERNGELFF. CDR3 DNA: TGTGCCTGGAGTTCAGGACTAGCGGGAGAGCGAAACGGGGAGCTGTTTTTT.

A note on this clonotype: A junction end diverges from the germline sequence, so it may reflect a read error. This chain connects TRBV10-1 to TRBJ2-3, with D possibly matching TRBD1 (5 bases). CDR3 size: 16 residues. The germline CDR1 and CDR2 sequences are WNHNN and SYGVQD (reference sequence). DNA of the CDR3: TGTGCCAGCAGGGATATCGGACGGCTTGGGGCAGATACGCAGTATTTT. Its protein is CASRDIGRLGADTQYF.

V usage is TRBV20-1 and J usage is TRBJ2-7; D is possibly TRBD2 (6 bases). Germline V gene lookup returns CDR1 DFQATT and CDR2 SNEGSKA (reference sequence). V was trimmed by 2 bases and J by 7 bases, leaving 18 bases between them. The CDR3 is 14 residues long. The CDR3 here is CSARKPAGGWEQYF. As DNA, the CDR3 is TGCAGTGCTAGAAAGCCAGCTGGGGGGTGGGAGCAGTACTTC.

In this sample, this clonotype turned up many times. CDR3 sequence: CASSYSRGQNTGELFF. The CDR3 coding sequence is TGTGCCAGCAGTTACTCCAGGGGGCAGAACACCGGGGAGCTGTTTTTT. The chain couples TRBV6-2 or TRBV6-3 to TRBJ2-2; TRBD1 matches at 8 bases. This CDR3 is 16 amino acids long. The germline V gene has CDR1 MNHEY and CDR2 SVGEGT. Losses at the gene ends were 0 bases for V and 1 base for J; bases not matched to a gene: 1.

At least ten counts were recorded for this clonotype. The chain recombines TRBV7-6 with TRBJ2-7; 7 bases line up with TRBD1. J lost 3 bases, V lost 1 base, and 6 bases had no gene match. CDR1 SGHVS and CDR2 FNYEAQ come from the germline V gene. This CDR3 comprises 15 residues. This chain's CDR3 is CASSLVTGWSYEQYF. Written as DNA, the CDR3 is TGTGCCAGCAGCTTAGTGACAGGGTGGAGCTACGAGCAGTACTTC.

DNA of the CDR3: TGTGCCAGCACACTAGGACCAGTTCCAGATACGCAGTATTTT. Protein product: CASTLGPVPDTQYF. The chain employs TRBV12-3 or TRBV12-4 and TRBJ2-3, with a possible D match to TRBD2 (5 bases). The CDR3 is 14 residues long. V lost 7 bases, J lost 4 bases, and 15 bases lay in between.

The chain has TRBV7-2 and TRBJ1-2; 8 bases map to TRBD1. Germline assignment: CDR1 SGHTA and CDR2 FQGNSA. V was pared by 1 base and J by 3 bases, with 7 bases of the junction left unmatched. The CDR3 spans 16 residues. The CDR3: CASSLVRNRGDYGYTF. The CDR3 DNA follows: TGTGCCAGCAGCTTAGTAAGGAACAGGGGGGACTATGGCTACACCTTC.

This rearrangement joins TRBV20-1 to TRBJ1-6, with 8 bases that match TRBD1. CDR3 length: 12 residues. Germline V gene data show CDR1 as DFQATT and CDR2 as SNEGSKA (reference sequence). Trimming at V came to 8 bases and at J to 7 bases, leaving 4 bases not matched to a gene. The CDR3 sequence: CSPRQGNSPLHF. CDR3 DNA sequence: TGCAGTCCACGACAGGGGAATTCACCCCTCCACTTT.